This TCR beta chain was found in a study of OX40 agonist ivuxolimab in advanced cancers. Study-wide results and limits: There was clonal expansion of CD4+ and CD8+ blood T cells by week 6 at 0.1 to 3.0 mg/kg.

V lost 3 bases and J lost 1, with 11 bases in between. The CDR3 length is 15 residues. Germline V gives CDR1 MNHEY, CDR2 SMNVEV (reference sequence). To note about this clone: Its cognate antigen is unknown.

Assay: immunoSEQ multiplex PCR; the TCRdb copy retains only in-frame clones and omits some. Found here are tens of thousands of clones, 70% to 90% of them singletons; the top ten hold 18%. Sequences were derived from CD4+ or CD8+ T cells sorted from blood, sampled in a trial of the OX40 agonist ivuxolimab. The receptor comes from an adult with an advanced solid tumor such as melanoma, head and neck, liver or kidney cancer. This rearrangement joins TRBV27 to TRBJ2-3; TRBD1 is a possible D gene (5 bases). The CDR3 coding sequence is TGTGCCAGCAGTTTCAGGGAAACGGGCACAGATACGCAGTATTTT. It translates to CASSFRETGTDTQYF.